This entry lists 25 T cell receptor beta chains sequenced from one sample in a study of blood T cell repertoires in COVID-19. TCRdb's table, derived via immunoSEQ multiplex PCR, lists solely in-frame clones and lacks some. This table has 40,000 to 55,000 clones, over 90% appearing once. Sequencing used peripheral blood. Receptor source: a human donor in a cohort sampled during active COVID-19.

This rearrangement joins TRBV19 to TRBJ1-6; 7 nucleotides align to TRBD1. The CDR3 contains 14 residues. The V gene's germline CDR1 is LNHDA and CDR2 SQIVND (reference sequence). Losses at the gene ends were 4 bases for V and 14 bases for J; bases not matched to a gene: 11. This CDR3 is CASSTGQVDGSLHF. For the CDR3, the DNA is TGTGCCAGTAGTACAGGACAGGTGGATGGATCCCTCCACTTT.

The gene calls are TRBV7-8 and TRBJ2-1; 8 nucleotides agree with TRBD1. The CDR3 runs 15 residues. J was trimmed by 1 base and V by 5 bases; bases with no gene match: 4. Germline CDR1 is SGHVS and CDR2 is FQNEAQ. CDR3 protein: CASSAGQGSYNEQFF. The CDR3 DNA follows: TGTGCCAGCAGCGCCGGACAGGGTTCCTACAATGAGCAGTTCTTC.

V is TRBV7-2 and J is TRBJ1-2, with unresolved D. CDR3 size: 18 residues. The ends were cut back, 5 bases at V and 7 bases at J, with 29 bases in the middle. Germline CDR1 SGHTA, CDR2 FQGNSA. DNA of the CDR3: TGTGCCAGCAGCCCCCCAACCAGCTCCAAGTGGGAGGTCGGTGGCTACACCTTC. Amino acid sequence: CASSPPTSSKWEVGGYTF.

The rearrangement links TRBV5-1 to TRBJ1-1, with D tentatively TRBD1 (5 bases). The CDR3 covers 17 residues. Germline values: CDR1 SGHRS, CDR2 YFSETQ. Trimming removed 1 base at V and 4 bases at J, with 20 bases between. The CDR3 DNA reads TGCGCCAGCAGCTTGCAGGGAGGGGTTAGGTATAGCACTGAAGCTTTCTTT. Its protein is CASSLQGGVRYSTEAFF.

The rearrangement links TRBV3-1 (or the pseudogene TRBV3-2) to TRBJ2-5, with 8 nucleotides matching TRBD2. CDR3 length: 18 residues. With 0 bases clipped from V and 1 base from J, the junction kept 10 bases outside the gene matches. The germline CDR1 and CDR2 sequences are LGHDT and YNNKEL (reference sequence). The CDR3 is CASSQDLTSGNLQETQYF. Written as DNA, the CDR3 is TGTGCCAGCAGCCAAGATCTTACTAGCGGCAACCTCCAAGAGACCCAGTACTTC.

The chain carries TRBV6-5 and TRBJ2-1; D gene uncertain. The CDR3 sequence is 12 residues long. Trimming took off 0 bases at V and 10 bases at J, with 7 bases between the two ends. Germline V gene lookup returns CDR1 MNHEY and CDR2 SVGAGI. Here the CDR3 reads CASSYSRKEQFF. For the CDR3, the DNA is TGTGCCAGCAGTTACTCGCGAAAAGAGCAGTTCTTC.

The chain employs TRBV7-6 and TRBJ2-1, with D maybe TRBD2 (6 bases). Trimming removed 5 bases at V and 10 bases at J, with 9 bases between. CDR1 is SGHVS, CDR2 FNYEAQ, per germline. The CDR3 covers 11 residues. The CDR3 DNA sequence: TGTGCCAGCAGCCCTAGCGAGGAGCAGTTCTTC. Translating gives CASSPSEEQFF.

V is TRBV5-1 and J is TRBJ2-7, with D maybe TRBD1 (5 bases). Trimming cost V 4 bases and J 3 bases, with 14 bases left between them. Germline V CDR1 and CDR2: SGHRS, YFSETQ. CDR3 length: 14 residues. CDR3 protein: CASSQGLGNYEQYF. In nucleotides, the CDR3 is TGCGCCAGCAGCCAGGGTTTGGGGAACTACGAGCAGTACTTC.

The chain is built from TRBV7-9 and TRBJ2-1; D is perhaps TRBD1 (7 bases). CDR3 length: 17 amino acids. The germline V and J ends were trimmed by 4 bases and 0 bases, with 16 bases remaining between them. Germline V gene lookup returns CDR1 SEHNR and CDR2 FQNEAQ (reference sequence). CDR3 in amino acids: CASSSPYQGGSYNEQFF. The CDR3, as DNA: TGTGCCAGCAGCTCCCCCTATCAGGGGGGCTCCTACAATGAGCAGTTCTTC.

The chain uses TRBV28 and TRBJ2-5; 8 bases match TRBD1. The CDR3 covers 18 residues. Germline loops: CDR1 MDHEN, CDR2 SYDVKM. Trimming cost V 6 bases and J 4 bases; bases outside gene matches: 19. The CDR3 coding sequence is TGTGCCAGCAGAAAAACATATGCCGCCAGGGGGCTTTCAGAGACCCAGTACTTC. Translation gives CASRKTYAARGLSETQYF.

This clone showed up just once. The V and J genes are TRBV6-1 and TRBJ2-7, with D possibly TRBD1 on 6 matching bases. This CDR3 comprises 12 residues. Germline V gives CDR1 MNHNS, CDR2 SASEGT. Trimming took 0 bases from V and 6 from J, leaving 6 bases between them. DNA of the CDR3: TGTGCCAGCAGTGAAGCAGGGGGCGAGCAGTACTTC. Protein: CASSEAGGEQYF.

This sequence joins TRBV5-4 and TRBJ2-5; the D gene is possibly TRBD2 (6 bases). CDR1 is SGHNT and CDR2 is YYREEE in the germline V gene (reference sequence). V was trimmed by 6 bases and J by 5 bases, leaving 20 bases between them. This CDR3 is 15 amino acids long. For the CDR3, the DNA is TGTGCCAGCAACTCGGGGCGGGGTGGAGCGGAGACCCAGTACTTC. This gives the protein CASNSGRGGAETQYF.

The chain carries TRBV7-9 and TRBJ1-2; perhaps TRBD1 as D (6 bases). Deletions cut 7 bases from V and 8 bases from J, with 17 bases between. Germline values: CDR1 SEHNR, CDR2 FQNEAQ (reference sequence). This CDR3 contains 13 residues. CDR3 in amino acids: CASNPTGYHGYTF. CDR3 nucleotides: TGTGCCAGCAACCCAACAGGGTATCACGGCTACACCTTC.

This rearrangement joins TRBV4-2 to TRBJ1-3, with D unresolved. The CDR3 has 17 residues. Germline V gene sequence: CDR1 LGHNA, CDR2 YNFKEQ. Trimming stripped 1 base from V and 0 bases from J, with 13 bases between. The CDR3 loop reads CASSQVQVASSGNTIYF. The CDR3 DNA reads as TGTGCCAGCAGCCAAGTGCAGGTTGCAAGCTCTGGAAACACCATATATTTT.

CDR3 DNA: TGTGCCAGTAGGCTGACAGGGGGCGACTACAATGAGCAGTTCTTC. It encodes CASRLTGGDYNEQFF. The J gene is TRBJ2-1, the V gene TRBV19, with TRBD1 matching over 10 bases. The germline V gene has CDR1 LNHDA and CDR2 SQIVND (reference sequence). This CDR3 contains 15 residues. V was clipped by 6 bases and J by 3 bases; unmatched bases: 5. The full variable domain, its missing parts supplied by reference TRBV19 and TRBJ2-1, is DGGITQSPKYLFRKEGQNVTLSCEQNLNHDAMYWYRQDPGQGLRLIYYSQIVNDFQKGDIAEGYSVSREKKESFPLTVTSAQKNPTAFYLCASRLTGGDYNEQFFGPGTRLTVL.

The rearrangement links TRBV27 to TRBJ1-5; D is perhaps TRBD1 (5 bases). This CDR3 comprises 15 residues. Germline lookup yields CDR1 MNHEY and CDR2 SMNVEV (reference sequence). Deletions cut 3 bases from V and 1 base from J, with 10 bases between. The CDR3 loop reads CASSLIGGSNQPQHF. The CDR3 bases are TGTGCCAGCAGTTTGATCGGGGGGAGCAATCAGCCCCAGCATTTT.

V and J are TRBV4-1 and TRBJ2-1, with a weak D call TRBD1 (5 bases). The length of the CDR3 is 14 residues. The V end lost 1 base, the J end lost 4 bases, and 8 bases lay between the germline ends. The germline CDR1 and CDR2 sequences are MGHRA and YSYEKL. The CDR3 region is CASSQGGTYNEQFF. CDR3 in DNA: TGCGCCAGCAGCCAAGGGGGCACGTACAATGAGCAGTTCTTC.

The chain links TRBV25-1 to TRBJ1-1, with D maybe TRBD1 (5 bases). CDR1 is MGHDK, CDR2 SYGVNS, per germline. The CDR3 runs to 14 residues. V dropped 6 bases and J dropped 0 bases, with 11 bases sitting between them. The CDR3 DNA sequence: TGTGCCAGCAGGACAGATCAGATGAACACTGAAGCTTTCTTT. Protein product: CASRTDQMNTEAFF. Combining the CDR3 with reference TRBV25-1 and TRBJ1-1 gives the whole variable domain EADIYQTPRYLVIGTGKKITLECSQTMGHDKMYWYQQDPGMELHLIHYSYGVNSTEKGDLSSESTVSRIRTEHFPLTLESARPSHTSQYLCASRTDQMNTEAFFGQGTRLTVV.

The genes are TRBV6-4 and TRBJ2-1; D is possibly TRBD2 (7 bases). With 3 bases removed from V and 9 bases from J, the gap between germline ends came to 18 bases. The germline V gene has CDR1 MRHNA and CDR2 SNTAGT. CDR3 length: 15 residues. The DNA of the CDR3 is TGTGCCAGCAGTGAACTGGCGGGGGCCATGCTTGAGCAGTTCTTC. Translation: CASSELAGAMLEQFF.

This chain links TRBV6-6 with TRBJ2-3; the D gene is possibly TRBD1 (6 bases). Trimming removed 6 bases at V and 2 bases at J, with 15 bases between. The CDR3 has 15 amino acids. CDR1 is MNHNY and CDR2 is SVGAGI in the germline V gene (reference sequence). CDR3 residues: CASREGQRSTDTQYF. DNA of the CDR3: TGTGCCAGCAGGGAAGGACAGAGATCCACAGATACGCAGTATTTT.

This chain joins TRBV7-3 and TRBJ2-2; 13 bases fit TRBD2. The germline gives CDR1 SGHTA, CDR2 FQGTGA. This CDR3 region has 19 residues. With V trimmed by 4 bases and J by 3 bases, 11 bases remained unmatched. CDR3 sequence reads: CASSSMSGLAGKDTGELFF. The CDR3 DNA reads TGTGCCAGCAGCTCAATGTCGGGACTAGCGGGGAAAGACACCGGGGAGCTGTTTTTT. Together with reference TRBV7-3 and TRBJ2-2, the CDR3 gives the full variable domain: GAGVSQTPSNKVTEKGKYVELRCDPISGHTALYWYRQSLGQGPEFLIYFQGTGAADDSGLPNDRFFAVRPEGSVSTLKIQRTERGDSAVYLCASSSMSGLAGKDTGELFFGEGSRLTVL.

This sequence joins TRBV13 and TRBJ2-7; TRBD1 is a possible D gene (6 bases). Germline loops: CDR1 PRHDT, CDR2 FYEKMQ (reference sequence). V was trimmed by 4 bases and J by 7 bases, leaving 17 bases between them. The CDR3 length is 14 residues. CDR3 amino acids: CASSSGRGGREQYF. The CDR3 coding sequence is TGTGCCAGCAGCTCGGGCAGGGGCGGACGGGAGCAGTACTTC.

This chain uses TRBV5-1 with TRBJ1-6; D gene unclear. The CDR3 has 14 residues. Germline CDR1 and CDR2: SGHRS and YFSETQ. Trimming took off 3 bases at V and 5 bases at J, with 9 bases between the two ends. CDR3 bases: TGCGCCAGCAGCTCGGAGAGCAATAATTCACCCCTCCACTTT. It codes for CASSSESNNSPLHF. Combining the CDR3 with reference TRBV5-1 and TRBJ1-6 gives the whole variable domain KAGVTQTPRYLIKTRGQQVTLSCSPISGHRSVSWYQQTPGQGLQFLFEYFSETQRNKGNFPGRFSGRQFSNSRSEMNVSTLELGDSALYLCASSSESNNSPLHFGNGTRLTVT.

The chain is built from TRBV3-1 (or the pseudogene TRBV3-2) and TRBJ1-3, with 8 bases lining up with TRBD1. J gave up 4 bases and V 2 bases, and 4 bases lay outside the gene matches. The CDR3 runs 15 residues. The V gene's germline CDR1 is LGHDT and CDR2 YNNKEL (reference sequence). In DNA form, the CDR3 reads TGTGCCAGCAGCCAACAGGGGGCGGGAGGAAACACCATATATTTT. This encodes CASSQQGAGGNTIYF.

The chain recombines TRBV2 with TRBJ2-7; 10 bases agree with TRBD2. Looked up from germline, CDR1 is SNHLY and CDR2 is FYNNEI. The trim removed 10 bases at V and 6 bases at J, leaving 12 bases unmatched. The CDR3 has 14 residues. The DNA of the CDR3 is TGTGCCACCCGGGGGGCTAGCGGGAGAGGCGAGCAGTACTTC. Amino acids: CATRGASGRGEQYF.